One and the same sample provided the 10 T cell receptor beta chains below, sequenced in a study of T-cell memory formation after mild COVID-19. Each CDR3 protein is one row after TCRdb ran MiXCR on the 5' RACE reads. Here the sample spans around 340,000 distinct CDR3 sequences, approximately 13% being singletons. The specimen sequenced was PBMCs or a T cell subset sorted from them (not recorded which). All receptors derive from a man younger than 30 who had mild COVID-19 (a few samples of this study predate the infection). Cell type and time point are not known.

The chain is built from TRBV7-2 and TRBJ2-2, with D maybe TRBD1 (5 bases). Trimming took 8 bases from V and 1 from J, leaving 11 bases between them. Germline V CDR1 and CDR2: SGHTA, FQGNSA. This CDR3 region has 14 residues. The CDR3 DNA sequence: TGTGCCAGCCGGTTGGGGCAGAACACCGGGGAGCTGTTTTTT. Protein: CASRLGQNTGELFF. Based on the CDR3 plus reference TRBV7-2 and TRBJ2-2, the full variable domain is GAGVSQSPSNKVTEKGKDVELRCDPISGHTALYWYRQSLGQGLEFLIYFQGNSAPDKSGLPSDRFSAERTGGSVSTLTIQRTQQEDSAVYLCASRLGQNTGELFFGEGSRLTVL.

This clonotype was counted at least ten times. The V call is TRBV5-1, the J call TRBJ2-3; D gene uncertain. Trimming stripped 4 bases from V and 1 base from J, with 10 bases between. CDR1 SGHRS and CDR2 YFSETQ come from the germline V gene. The CDR3 contains 14 residues. CDR3 sequence: CASSPGRGTDTQYF. DNA for the CDR3: TGCGCCAGCAGCCCGGGTCGCGGCACAGATACGCAGTATTTT.

The gene calls are TRBV3-1 and TRBJ2-1; D not resolved. V lost 3 bases, J lost 8 bases, and 11 bases lay in between. In germline, CDR1 is LGHDT, CDR2 YNNKEL (reference sequence). CDR3 size: 13 residues. CDR3 loop: CASSHLGRYEQFF. The CDR3 DNA reads as TGTGCCAGCAGCCACCTCGGGCGGTATGAGCAGTTCTTC.

This rearrangement joins TRBV5-1 to TRBJ2-5, with no clear D. Germline-derived CDR1 and CDR2 are SGHRS and YFSETQ. The CDR3 loop spans 14 amino acids. V dropped 4 bases and J dropped 3 bases, with 13 bases sitting between them. Written as DNA, the CDR3 is TGCGCCAGCAGCCCTGAGCCAAGTGAAGAGACCCAGTACTTC. It is translated as CASSPEPSEETQYF.

This clonotype was seen a handful of times. The rearrangement links TRBV18 to TRBJ2-3, with D possibly called TRBD1 or TRBD2 (5 bases each). The germline CDR1 and CDR2 sequences are KGHSH and LQKENI. Trimming left V 5 bases short and J 6 bases short, with 15 bases between. CDR3 length equals 14 residues. CDR3 bases: TGTGCCAGCTCATCTGGGACCCAGGGCGATACGCAGTATTTT. Translating it yields CASSSGTQGDTQYF.

The chain combines TRBV19 with TRBJ2-2; D possibly corresponds to TRBD2 (5 bases). Germline-derived CDR1 and CDR2 are LNHDA and SQIVND (reference sequence). The CDR3 sequence is 16 residues long. Trimming left V 2 bases short and J 2 bases short, with 12 bases between. CDR3 coding DNA: TGTGCCAGTAGTATAAGGAGACTACCAAACACCGGGGAGCTGTTTTTT. Its protein product is CASSIRRLPNTGELFF. Full variable domain (missing parts from reference TRBV19 and TRBJ2-2): DGGITQSPKYLFRKEGQNVTLSCEQNLNHDAMYWYRQDPGQGLRLIYYSQIVNDFQKGDIAEGYSVSREKKESFPLTVTSAQKNPTAFYLCASSIRRLPNTGELFFGEGSRLTVL.

This clonotype was found many times. V gene TRBV12-3 or TRBV12-4 combines with J gene TRBJ1-5; possible D gene TRBD1, 6 bases. Trimming removed 6 bases at V and 1 base at J, with 13 bases between. This CDR3 is 15 amino acids long. The CDR3: CASSGPTGSNQPQHF. The DNA of the CDR3 is TGTGCCAGCAGCGGACCGACAGGAAGCAATCAGCCCCAGCATTTT.

This clonotype was counted a few times. The rearrangement links TRBV4-3 to TRBJ2-7; D uncertain. CDR1 is LGHNA, CDR2 YSLEER, per germline. V lost 0 bases, J lost 3 bases, and 9 bases lay in between. The CDR3 is made up of 14 amino acids. The CDR3 nucleotides are TGCGCCAGCAGCCAAGAGGACGGTGACTACGAGCAGTACTTC. Amino acid sequence: CASSQEDGDYEQYF.

The chain is built from TRBV9 and TRBJ2-7; TRBD2 agrees at 7 bases. Germline values: CDR1 SGDLS, CDR2 YYNGEE. The CDR3 covers 13 residues. With V trimmed by 2 bases and J by 7 bases, 6 bases remained unmatched. In nucleotides, the CDR3 is TGTGCCAGCAGCGTCCAGCGGGGAGGTGAGCAGTACTTC. Amino acid sequence: CASSVQRGGEQYF.

In its sample, this clonotype was seen many times. This chain joins TRBV5-1 and TRBJ2-7; TRBD1 matches at 10 bases. The V and J ends lost 4 bases and 4 bases, in that order; junction bases with no gene match: 11. There are 16 residues in the CDR3. CDR1 and CDR2 (germline): SGHRS, YFSETQ. The CDR3 DNA follows: TGCGCCAGCAGCCGAGAGCCGGGACAGGGGCTGTACGAGCAGTACTTC. This translates into CASSREPGQGLYEQYF.